This TCR beta chain was documented in a study of cytotoxic CD8 clonotypes in ibrutinib-treated CLL. Germline V gene sequence: CDR1 SGHVS, CDR2 FNYEAQ. The V gene end was trimmed by 5 bases and the J gene end by 5 bases; junction bases not matched to a gene: 7. The CDR3 contains 15 residues. The assay was immunoSEQ multiplex PCR, and TCRdb's table has in-frame clones only and misses some. The profile shows around 330,000 clones, around 66% of them singletons. The TCR sequence derives from a human donor with chronic lymphocytic leukemia. The chain carries TRBV7-6 and TRBJ1-2; 11 nucleotides match TRBD1. The sample here was PBMCs, taken after 36 months of ibrutinib treatment. The CDR3 nucleotides read TGTGCCAGCAGCCCTCGGGACAGGGGGGGTTATGGCTACACCTTC. Its protein is CASSPRDRGGYGYTF.